One sample yielded the 20 T cell receptor beta chains listed below, sequenced in a study of blood T cell repertoires in COVID-19. Sequenced by immunoSEQ multiplex PCR; TCRdb stores in-frame clones only, minus some. The data contain some 90,000 clones, about 88% of them singletons. The sequenced material came from peripheral blood. Source of these receptors: an elderly man with active or convalescent COVID-19.

The J gene is TRBJ2-1, the V gene TRBV29-1, with 10 bases lining up with TRBD2. The V gene's germline CDR1 is SQVTM and CDR2 ANQGSEA. The V and J ends lost 3 bases and 9 bases, in that order; junction bases with no gene match: 14. This CDR3 has 16 amino acids. The CDR3 protein is CSVDRRGASGSAEQFF. The CDR3 DNA follows: TGCAGCGTTGACCGCAGGGGGGCTAGCGGGAGTGCTGAGCAGTTCTTC.

This chain joins TRBV30 and TRBJ1-5; 7 nucleotides match TRBD1. V lost 5 bases, J lost 2 bases, and 3 bases stayed unmatched. The CDR3 has 13 amino acids. CDR1 GTSNPN and CDR2 SVGIG come from the germline V gene (reference sequence). CDR3 in DNA: TGTGCCTGGGGTGACAGGGGCAATCAGCCCCAGCATTTT. Protein product: CAWGDRGNQPQHF.

The chain couples TRBV5-6 to TRBJ1-4; 7 bases fit TRBD1. This CDR3 comprises 16 residues. V shed 0 bases and J 5 bases; nucleotides not matched to a gene: 7. The V gene's germline CDR1 is SGHDT and CDR2 YYEEEE. The chain's CDR3 is CASSLATGQMNEKLFF. The CDR3 DNA sequence: TGTGCCAGCAGCTTGGCCACGGGACAGATGAATGAAAAACTGTTTTTT.

The rearrangement joins TRBV28 to TRBJ1-2; 11 bases line up with TRBD1. CDR3 length: 14 residues. Trimming took 6 bases from V and 3 from J; bases not matched to a gene: 3. CDR1 and CDR2 (germline): MDHEN, SYDVKM. As DNA, the CDR3 is TGTGCCAGCAGCCGGGACAGGGGGGACTATGGCTACACCTTC. Its protein product is CASSRDRGDYGYTF.

The chain recombines TRBV5-1 with TRBJ2-7; D is possibly TRBD2 (5 bases). CDR1 and CDR2 (germline): SGHRS, YFSETQ. V shed 3 bases and J shed 3 bases, with 10 bases lying between them. This CDR3 is built from 13 residues. The CDR3 sequence is CASSSPDYYEQYF. CDR3 nucleotides: TGCGCCAGCAGCTCGCCCGACTACTACGAGCAGTACTTC.

This clone was observed once. The genes are TRBV6-6 and TRBJ2-3; 10 positions match TRBD2. Trimming removed 10 bases from V and 4 bases from J; junction bases left unmatched: 14. This CDR3 spans 16 amino acids. Per germline, CDR1 MNHNY and CDR2 SVGAGI (reference sequence). CDR3 sequence: CATQEASGSGSDTQYF. The DNA of the CDR3 is TGTGCCACCCAGGAGGCTAGCGGGAGTGGGTCAGATACGCAGTATTTT.

The chain couples TRBV18 to TRBJ1-2; 12 bases are a match to TRBD1. Trimming took 3 bases from V and 8 from J; bases not matched to a gene: 4. Germline CDR1 reads KGHSH; CDR2 reads LQKENI. The CDR3 is made up of 14 amino acids. The CDR3 DNA follows: TGTGCCAGCTCACCGGGACAGGGGGCGCAGGGCTACACCTTC. It specifies CASSPGQGAQGYTF.

This clone was seen a few times. The chain employs TRBV7-9 and TRBJ2-2, with D possibly matching TRBD2 (5 bases). The CDR3 runs to 16 residues. Germline V gives CDR1 SEHNR, CDR2 FQNEAQ (reference sequence). V was trimmed by 5 bases and J by 5 bases, leaving 18 bases between them. The CDR3 nucleotides read TGTGCCAGCAGCCCCCCTCCGGGAACTCGAACCGGGGAGCTGTTTTTT. This encodes CASSPPPGTRTGELFF.

This clone was recorded a few times. The chain carries TRBV10-3 and TRBJ2-7; 12 bases line up with TRBD1. The germline V gene encodes CDR1 ENHRY and CDR2 SYGVKD. Trimming took 5 bases from V and 4 from J; bases not matched to a gene: 9. The CDR3 loop spans 16 amino acids. The CDR3 DNA reads TGTGCCATCAGTTTGCCCGGGACAGGGGGCATATACGAGCAGTACTTC. It encodes CAISLPGTGGIYEQYF.

The chain couples TRBV18 to TRBJ2-1; 12 nucleotides agree with TRBD2. The junction had 9 bases not matched to a gene; V was cut back by 3 bases and J by 9 bases. CDR1 KGHSH and CDR2 LQKENI come from the germline V gene. The CDR3 has 16 residues. The CDR3 coding sequence is TGTGCCAGCTCACCCGGGACTAGCGGGCGTCACGGTGAGCAGTTCTTC. Protein product: CASSPGTSGRHGEQFF. The variable domain in full, completed from reference TRBV18 and TRBJ2-1, reads NAGVMQNPRHLVRRRGQEARLRCSPMKGHSHVYWYRQLPEEGLKFMVYLQKENIIDESGMPKERFSAEFPKEGPSILRIQQVVRGDSAAYFCASSPGTSGRHGEQFFGPGTRLTVL.

DNA of the CDR3: TGCAGTGCTAGTCGGACACTCACAGATACGCAGTATTTT. This encodes CSASRTLTDTQYF. The V call is TRBV20-1, the J call TRBJ2-3; a possible D gene is TRBD1 (5 bases). Germline V gene lookup returns CDR1 DFQATT and CDR2 SNEGSKA (reference sequence). Trimming cost V 3 bases and J 2 bases, with 9 bases left between them. The CDR3 has 13 residues.

This chain connects TRBV7-9 to TRBJ2-7, with 9 bases identical to TRBD1. Trimming at V came to 6 bases and at J to 2 bases, leaving 5 bases not matched to a gene. Germline V gene data show CDR1 as SEHNR and CDR2 as FQNEAQ (reference sequence). This CDR3 comprises 14 residues. The CDR3: CASRPGTGTYEQYF. CDR3 sequence (DNA): TGTGCCAGCAGACCCGGGACAGGGACCTACGAGCAGTACTTC.

The V and J genes are TRBV30 and TRBJ2-1; TRBD2 agrees at 7 bases. The germline V gene encodes CDR1 GTSNPN and CDR2 SVGIG (reference sequence). The length of the CDR3 is 16 residues. J was trimmed by 0 bases and V by 2 bases; bases with no gene match: 7. The CDR3 here is CAWSRSGTSSYNEQFF. The CDR3 region has the DNA TGTGCCTGGAGTCGAAGCGGGACCAGCTCCTACAATGAGCAGTTCTTC.

The gene calls are TRBV6-6 and TRBJ1-2, with 7 bases matching TRBD1. The germline gives CDR1 MNHNY, CDR2 SVGAGI (reference sequence). This CDR3 has 13 amino acids. The J segment lost 8 bases and the V segment lost 7 bases, leaving 10 bases of the junction unmatched. The CDR3 nucleotides are TGTGCCAGCACTACAGACAGGGTCGCGGGCTACACCTTC. Its translation is CASTTDRVAGYTF.

The chain employs TRBV6-5 and TRBJ2-7; the match to TRBD1 covers 7 bases. From germline, CDR1 is MNHEY and CDR2 SVGAGI. The CDR3 extends over 12 amino acids. After removal of 5 bases from V and 6 bases from J, the junction contained 4 bases not matched to a gene. The CDR3 nucleotides are TGTGCCAGCAGTACGACAGGGTCCGAGCAGTACTTC. Translation gives CASSTTGSEQYF.

The chain joins TRBV7-9 to TRBJ2-3; TRBD2 might be the D (6 bases). V was shortened by 2 bases and J by 3 bases, with 12 bases between the two germline ends. This CDR3 has 15 amino acids. Germline V gene data show CDR1 as SEHNR and CDR2 as FQNEAQ (reference sequence). The CDR3 bases are TGTGCCAGCAGCTTAACCGGGAGCGGTACAGATACGCAGTATTTT. Translated, it gives CASSLTGSGTDTQYF.

This clone was detected only a few times. The chain links TRBV6-2 or TRBV6-3 to TRBJ1-2, with TRBD1 matching 8 bases. Germline lookup yields CDR1 MNHEY and CDR2 SVGEGT. CDR3 length equals 13 residues. The J segment lost 2 bases and the V segment lost 5 bases, leaving 1 base of the junction unmatched. CDR3 sequence: CASSRQGNYGYTF. The CDR3, as DNA: TGTGCCAGCAGTCGACAGGGGAACTATGGCTACACCTTC.

The chain's CDR3 is CASSAGTSADYEQYF. The CDR3 region has the DNA TGTGCCAGCAGCGCCGGGACTAGCGCCGACTACGAGCAGTACTTC. This chain joins TRBV9 and TRBJ2-7; 10 positions match TRBD2. V shed 3 bases, J shed 3 bases, and the junction held 6 bases outside the gene matches. The CDR3 contains 15 residues. Germline V lookup: CDR1 SGDLS, CDR2 YYNGEE. The entire variable domain, with the rest obtained from reference TRBV9 and TRBJ2-7, is as follows: DSGVTQTPKHLITATGQRVTLRCSPRSGDLSVYWYQQSLDQGLQFLIQYYNGEERAKGNILERFSAQQFPDLHSELNLSSLELGDSALYFCASSAGTSADYEQYFGPGTRLTVT.

In its sample, this clone was seen once. This chain joins TRBV29-1 and TRBJ2-1; D is uncertain. Germline CDR1 SQVTM, CDR2 ANQGSEA. The CDR3 is 12 residues long. Trimming left V 5 bases short and J 5 bases short, with 10 bases between. The CDR3 sequence is CSVSSLNNEQFF. CDR3 sequence (DNA): TGCAGCGTTTCCTCTCTAAACAATGAGCAGTTCTTC.

V usage is TRBV18 and J usage is TRBJ2-1; TRBD2 agrees at 9 bases. CDR1 is KGHSH and CDR2 is LQKENI in the germline V gene. J lost 4 bases, V lost 0 bases, and 10 bases had no gene match. This CDR3 has 18 amino acids. This chain's CDR3 is CASSPPLLAGGQYNEQFF. Here the CDR3 DNA reads TGTGCCAGCTCACCACCGCTCCTCGCGGGAGGGCAATACAATGAGCAGTTCTTC.